This entry features one TCR beta chain sequence. Its specificity is unknown. The method was immunoSEQ multiplex PCR; TCRdb's version includes in-frame clones alone and lacks a portion of them. The table lists about 1,800,000 clones, approximately 95% of them singletons. The sample originates from a study of shared clonotypes between healthy human individuals. Whole-study results and caveats: Generally, naive subsets (rather than memory subsets) showed larger estimated richness. For naive CD4 cells, 4% to 5% of clonotypes were shared across a few donors.

Naive CD8 cells were CD45RO-negative, positively selected for CCR7, excluding terminally differentiated effector memory CD45RA+ cells. The donor cohort consisted entirely of Caucasian adults residing in Nashville, Tennessee. Germline CDR1 MNHEY, CDR2 SVGAGI. This CDR3 spans 15 amino acids. Germline trimming cut 5 bases from V and 4 bases from J; bases unmatched to any gene: 6. The specimen sequenced was naive CD8+ T cells sorted from blood. The chain joins TRBV6-5 to TRBJ1-5; 9 bases are shared with TRBD1. The clonotype was recovered from a man aged 18 to 29 in good health. The CDR3 nucleotides are TGTGCCAGCAGTAACCTGGGACAGGGAAATCAGCCCCAGCATTTT. This sequence encodes CASSNLGQGNQPQHF.